This TCR beta chain was retrieved from a study of cytomegalovirus exposure and HLA in healthy donors. Overall study: According to later analysis, the same platform produced the 120 or so validation and several hundred first-cohort repertoires.

Of note for this clone: No antigen is known for it.

Study-wide results and limits: Reports credit the classifier with highly specific, highly sensitive diagnosis of cytomegalovirus status. The majority of TCR sequences were rare, yet some public TCRs appeared in many donors.

Produced via immunoSEQ multiplex PCR; TCRdb's table is partial and in-frame only. The data contain 200,000 to 300,000 clones, 80% to 90% of them singletons. The sequence was collected from a young man in good health and CMV-seronegative. Material: PBMCs.

CDR3 amino acids: CASNSLAYEQYF. DNA for the CDR3: TGTGCCAGCAACTCCCTCGCCTACGAGCAGTACTTC. V usage is TRBV28 and J usage is TRBJ2-7; unclear D gene. Trimming removed 7 bases from V and 2 bases from J, with 9 bases in between. The CDR3 has 12 residues. The germline gives CDR1 MDHEN, CDR2 SYDVKM.